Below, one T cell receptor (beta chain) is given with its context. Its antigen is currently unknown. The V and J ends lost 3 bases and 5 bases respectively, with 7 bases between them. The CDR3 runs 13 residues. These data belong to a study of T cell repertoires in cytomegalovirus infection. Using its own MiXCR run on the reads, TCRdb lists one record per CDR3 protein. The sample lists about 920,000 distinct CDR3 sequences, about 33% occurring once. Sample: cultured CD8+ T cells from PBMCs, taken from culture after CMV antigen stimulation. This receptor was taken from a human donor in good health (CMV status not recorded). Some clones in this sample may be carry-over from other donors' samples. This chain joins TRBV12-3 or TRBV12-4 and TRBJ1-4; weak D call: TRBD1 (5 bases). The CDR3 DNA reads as TGTGCCAGCAGTTTTCGGGGGAATGAAAAACTGTTTTTT. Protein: CASSFRGNEKLFF.